Included here is one T cell receptor (beta chain) sequence, with context. Its antigen is unidentified. A read error may explain this, as a much larger clone is one base away. Time point reported: newly diagnosed GD, antithyroid drugs for less than 3 months. Following extraction of RNA from PBMCs, that RNA was used to make the TCR library. This entry comes from a study of regulatory T cells in long-lasting Graves disease. V was shortened by 5 bases and J by 13 bases, with 28 bases between the two germline ends. CDR1 and CDR2 (germline): SGHTS, YDEGEE. There are 16 residues in the CDR3. The authors built TCR beta libraries using iRepertoire HTBI primers and Arm-PCR of CDR3 regions. A single record per CDR3 protein comes from TCRdb applying MiXCR to the multiplex PCR reads. The sample lists about half a million distinct CDR3 sequences; about 12% were seen once. Study-wide results and caveats: Comparison showed that persistent patients shared more public clonotypes (about 2,800) than new patients (over 950). Preferential use of TRBV28, TRBJ1-2 and TRBJ2-5 was seen in persistent disease.

In addition, the sample was reused for a study of T cells in Graves' hyperthyroidism and ophthalmopathy. That work contributes: HTBI primers were used for first-round RT-PCR of the TCR CDR3. In validation, the model predicted ophthalmopathy. These predictions came a median approximately six months before onset.

The sequence was obtained from a woman in her 30s with Graves disease. V gene TRBV5-8 combines with J gene TRBJ2-1, with D possibly being TRBD1 (6 bases). The material was peripheral blood mononuclear cells (PBMCs), obtained at new diagnosis, from a patient treated with antithyroid drugs. Here the CDR3 DNA reads TGTGCCAGCAGGCGATCGACAGGATACTACCAAGAGACCCAGTTCTTC. Its translation: CASRRSTGYYQETQFF.